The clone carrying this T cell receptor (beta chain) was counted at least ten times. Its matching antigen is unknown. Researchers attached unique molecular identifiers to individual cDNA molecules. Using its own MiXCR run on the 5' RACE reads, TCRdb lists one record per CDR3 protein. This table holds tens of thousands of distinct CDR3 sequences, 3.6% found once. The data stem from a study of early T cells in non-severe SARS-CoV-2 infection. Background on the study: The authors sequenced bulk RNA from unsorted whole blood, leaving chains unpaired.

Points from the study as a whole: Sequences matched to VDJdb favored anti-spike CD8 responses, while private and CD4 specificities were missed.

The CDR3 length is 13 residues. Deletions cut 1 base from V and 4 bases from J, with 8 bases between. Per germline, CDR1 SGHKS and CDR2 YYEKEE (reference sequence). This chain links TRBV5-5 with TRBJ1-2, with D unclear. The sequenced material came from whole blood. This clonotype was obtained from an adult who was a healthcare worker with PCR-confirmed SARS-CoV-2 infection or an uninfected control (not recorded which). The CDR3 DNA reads TGTGCCAGCAGCTTGAGGCAGCTCTATGGCTACACCTTC. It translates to CASSLRQLYGYTF.